This T cell receptor (beta chain) was documented in a study of radiotherapy plus CTLA-4 blockade in lung cancer. Study as a whole: Objective responses arose in about 18% of patients, and approximately 28% experienced disease control. General study points: Once radiotherapy plus ipilimumab had been given, TCR clones derived from tumor expanded in blood.

Enrolled patients, whose metastatic non-small-cell lung cancer was chemo-refractory, received focal radiation plus CTLA-4 blockade with ipilimumab. Sequencing was performed with immunoSEQ multiplex PCR; in TCRdb, only in-frame clones are kept and a portion is missing. Of 85,000 to 90,000 clones listed, around 90% were seen once; the top ten hold over 15%. On this clone: The antigen remains unidentified.

The sequence was collected from a human donor with non-small cell lung cancer that progressed on radiotherapy plus ipilimumab. Sequenced here: peripheral blood, sampled from a patient treated with radiotherapy plus ipilimumab.

The CDR3 spells CASSQAGLAPKTDTQYF. The DNA for the CDR3 is TGCGCCAGCAGCCAAGCAGGACTAGCGCCAAAGACAGATACGCAGTATTTT. The rearrangement uses TRBV4-1 and TRBJ2-3; TRBD2 matches at 9 bases. The CDR3 loop spans 17 amino acids. V lost 1 base and J lost 3; bases outside the gene matches: 8. CDR1 and CDR2 from the germline V gene are MGHRA and YSYEKL.